The source of this TCR beta chain is a study of blood T cell repertoires in COVID-19. Per the original data handling: Reference gene primer amplification in the assay estimated nucleated cell counts. This table comes from immunoSEQ multiplex PCR, and its TCRdb copy is limited to in-frame clones, with some not included. The D gene and trimming were derived from the DNA, and the V and J assignments and clone size from that table. Of over 100,000 clones listed, roughly 86% are singletons. This CDR3 has 13 residues. The ends lost 9 bases at V and 5 bases at J; junction bases unmatched: 5. Germline V CDR1 and CDR2: SSHAT, FNYEAQ (reference sequence). This clone was detected many times.

The chain uses TRBV7-7 and TRBJ1-5; 9 bases line up with TRBD1. The specimen sequenced was peripheral blood. The clonotype was recovered from a woman between 65 and 79 years old with COVID-19, enrolled during active disease. Here the CDR3 DNA reads TGTGCCAGTGTTGACAGGGGGGATCAGCCCCAGCATTTT. Protein: CASVDRGDQPQHF.